Here is one T cell receptor (beta chain) with its context. The CDR3 has 16 amino acids. Germline V lookup: CDR1 MNHEY, CDR2 SVGAGI. V shed 5 bases and J shed 2 bases, with 15 bases lying between them. The data stem from a study of tumor-infiltrating lymphocytes in oesophageal squamous cell carcinoma. Via MiXCR, TCRdb re-called the PCR reads, giving one row per CDR3 protein. The table lists around 12,000 distinct CDR3 sequences, approximately 50% of them singletons. The source is a male donor with esophageal squamous cell carcinoma. The specimen sequenced was normal esophageal tissue next to the tumor. The V gene is TRBV6-5, the J gene TRBJ1-4; D ambiguous. CDR3 DNA: TGTGCCAGCAGTGAATGGTTGGTAACCACTAATGAAAAACTGTTTTTT. It is translated as CASSEWLVTTNEKLFF.